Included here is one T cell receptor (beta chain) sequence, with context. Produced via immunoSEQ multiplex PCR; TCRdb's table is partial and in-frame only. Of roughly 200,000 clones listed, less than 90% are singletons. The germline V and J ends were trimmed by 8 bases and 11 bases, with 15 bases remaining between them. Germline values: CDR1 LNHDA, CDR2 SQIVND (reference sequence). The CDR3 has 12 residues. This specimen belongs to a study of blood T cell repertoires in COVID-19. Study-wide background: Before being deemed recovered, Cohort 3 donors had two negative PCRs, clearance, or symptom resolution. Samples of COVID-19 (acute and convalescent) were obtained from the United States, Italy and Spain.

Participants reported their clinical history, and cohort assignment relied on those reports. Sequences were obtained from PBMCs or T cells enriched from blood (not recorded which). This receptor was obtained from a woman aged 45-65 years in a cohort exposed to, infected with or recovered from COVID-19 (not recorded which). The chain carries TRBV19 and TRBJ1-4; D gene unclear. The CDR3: CASCWYGEKLFF. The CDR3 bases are TGTGCCAGTTGCTGGTACGGGGAGAAACTGTTTTTT.